This TCR beta chain was found in a study of shared clonotypes between healthy human individuals. Study summary: Per donor, three plates held CD4 naive cells, three held CD4 memory, two held CD8 naive and one held CD8 memory. General study results and limits: Generation probabilities of non-shared clonotypes were lower (relative to those shared by all four donors). Represented diversity, genetic and exposure-history alike, was limited by few donors.

TCRdb's copy holds only in-frame clones and misses some; the assay was immunoSEQ multiplex PCR. The table includes around 940,000 clones, roughly 72% detected once. With regard to this clone: What it binds is not known.

Germline-derived CDR1 and CDR2 are MNHEY and SVGAGI. V shed 4 bases and J shed 8 bases, with 11 bases lying between them. This CDR3 is 12 amino acids long. This chain connects TRBV6-5 to TRBJ1-2, with a tentative D call TRBD1 (5 bases). The sample comprised memory CD4+ T cells sorted from blood. The subset was: CD45RA-negative fraction. The sequence came from a man aged 18 to 29 in good health. The CDR3 bases are TGTGCCAGCAGTTCCTCAGGGACCGGCTACACCTTC. This codes for CASSSSGTGYTF.